The 16 T cell receptor beta chains given below trace back to one sample, sequenced in a study of breast tumors, draining lymph nodes, adjacent tissues. In TCRdb, the multiplex PCR reads were re-called with MiXCR into one record per CDR3 protein. The sample has approximately 230,000 distinct CDR3 sequences, under 40% seen once. Breast cancer patients provided tissue from their axillary draining lymph nodes. The sequenced material came from axillary lymph node tissue. The receptors derive from a female donor with breast cancer. Some clones in this sample may be carry-over from other donors' samples.

This clonotype was detected many times. J is TRBJ1-3 and V is TRBV6-1; 7 bases line up with TRBD1. The CDR3 runs to 15 residues. Germline CDR1 MNHNS, CDR2 SASEGT. V was pared by 4 bases and J by 3 bases, with 6 bases of the junction left unmatched. CDR3 sequence reads: CASSANGQVGNTIYF. The CDR3 nucleotides are TGTGCCAGCAGTGCAAACGGACAGGTTGGAAACACCATATATTTT.

The J gene is TRBJ2-7, the V gene TRBV28, with 11 bases fitting TRBD1. Trimming removed 4 bases from V and 5 bases from J; junction bases left unmatched: 10. The CDR3 has 16 residues. In germline, CDR1 is MDHEN, CDR2 SYDVKM. The CDR3 region is CASSSSGGQGANEQYF. Here the CDR3 DNA reads TGTGCCAGCAGTTCCTCCGGCGGACAGGGGGCCAACGAGCAGTACTTC.

This clonotype came up many times. The rearrangement joins TRBV7-6 to TRBJ2-2; a possible D gene is TRBD2 (6 bases). The CDR3 sequence is 16 residues long. Germline values: CDR1 SGHVS, CDR2 FNYEAQ. Trimming left V 0 bases short and J 6 bases short, with 14 bases between. The CDR3 here is CASSLAMWEAAGELFF. The CDR3 DNA sequence: TGTGCCAGCAGCTTAGCGATGTGGGAGGCCGCCGGGGAGCTGTTTTTT.

Ten or more counts support this clonotype. The genes are TRBV6-4 and TRBJ2-7; perhaps D is TRBD1 or TRBD2 (6 bases each). This CDR3 contains 18 residues. The germline V and J ends were trimmed by 3 bases and 2 bases, with 23 bases remaining between them. CDR1 and CDR2 (germline): MRHNA, SNTAGT. In nucleotides, the CDR3 is TGTGCCAGCAGTGAGGGGGAGGACAGACCGTACCCAACCTACGAGCAGTACTTC. The encoded protein is CASSEGEDRPYPTYEQYF.

As concerns this clonotype: This may stem from a read error, because a much larger clone lies one nucleotide away. The chain is built from TRBV20-1 and TRBJ1-5; a weak D match, TRBD1 (5 bases). Germline CDR1 DFQATT, CDR2 SNEGSKA (reference sequence). The CDR3 covers 17 residues. V was cut by 1 base and J by 1 base, with 17 bases left in between. DNA for the CDR3: TGCAGTGCTAGAGGACTACAGGAGGGGTCGAGCAATCAGCCCCAGCATTTT. Amino acid sequence: CSARGLQEGSSNQPQHF.

The chain has TRBV7-2 and TRBJ2-1, with 14 bases matching TRBD2. This CDR3 has 16 residues. Germline trimming cut 2 bases from V and 8 bases from J; bases unmatched to any gene: 5. In germline, CDR1 is SGHTA, CDR2 FQGNSA. CDR3: CASSLWTSGRIDEQFF. Written as DNA, the CDR3 is TGTGCCAGCAGCTTATGGACTAGCGGGAGGATTGATGAGCAGTTCTTC.

This clonotype has ten or more counts. J is TRBJ1-5 and V is TRBV3-1, with 8 positions matching TRBD1. From germline, CDR1 is LGHDT and CDR2 YNNKEL (reference sequence). Trimming took 0 bases from V and 6 from J; bases not matched to a gene: 4. The length of the CDR3 is 15 residues. The CDR3 sequence is CASSQDRGQSQPQHF. CDR3 nucleotide sequence: TGTGCCAGCAGCCAAGACAGGGGGCAAAGTCAGCCCCAGCATTTT.

V usage is TRBV12-3 or TRBV12-4 and J usage is TRBJ1-2, with 7 bases lining up with TRBD1. The CDR3 loop spans 14 amino acids. J gave up 5 bases and V 6 bases, and 9 bases lay outside the gene matches. The CDR3 loop is CASSFGTALYGYTF. In nucleotides, the CDR3 is TGTGCCAGCAGCTTTGGGACAGCGCTTTATGGCTACACCTTC.

This clonotype is a singleton in its sample. The gene calls are TRBV24-1 and TRBJ1-2; possibly TRBD1 for D (5 bases). The CDR3 has 14 residues. Germline CDR1 KGHDR, CDR2 SFDVKD. The ends were cut back, 4 bases at V and 5 bases at J, with 13 bases in the middle. The CDR3 sequence is CATSDPGTAYGYTF. The DNA for the CDR3 is TGTGCCACCAGTGACCCCGGGACTGCGTATGGCTACACCTTC.

Many counts were recorded for this clonotype. The V and J genes are TRBV2 and TRBJ2-1, with 9 bases fitting TRBD2. The CDR3 extends over 16 amino acids. Germline values: CDR1 SNHLY, CDR2 FYNNEI. The V segment lost 1 base and the J segment 2 bases; nucleotides outside the gene matches: 3. The CDR3 reads CASSEVAGGPYNEQFF. Here the CDR3 DNA reads TGTGCCAGCAGTGAAGTGGCGGGGGGGCCCTACAATGAGCAGTTCTTC.

The CDR3: CASSLVLTSGELGGELFF. CDR3 DNA: TGTGCCAGCAGCTTAGTCTTGACTAGCGGGGAATTGGGCGGGGAGCTGTTTTTT. V is TRBV7-2 and J is TRBJ2-2; 11 bases are shared with TRBD2. The germline gives CDR1 SGHTA, CDR2 FQGNSA. V lost 1 base, J lost 7 bases, and 11 bases stayed unmatched. This CDR3 region has 18 residues.

This clonotype was counted many times. Its ends do not fully match the called genes, so a read error is possible. The rearrangement joins TRBV9 to TRBJ1-2; possible D gene TRBD1, 5 bases. Per germline, CDR1 SGDLS and CDR2 YYNGEE. CDR3 length: 15 residues. DNA of the CDR3: TGTGCCAGCAGCGTAATGGACATCGGCAACTATGGCTCCACCTTC. This codes for CASSVMDIGNYGSTF.

The genes are TRBV5-4 and TRBJ1-1, with D maybe TRBD1 (5 bases). The CDR3 runs to 13 residues. V was shortened by 3 bases and J by 5 bases, with 11 bases between the two germline ends. CDR1 and CDR2 (germline): SGHNT, YYREEE (reference sequence). CDR3 DNA: TGTGCCAGCAGCTGGGACTTGCGTACTGAAGCTTTCTTT. It translates to CASSWDLRTEAFF.

The chain recombines TRBV29-1 with TRBJ2-1; TRBD2 aligns across 10 bases. The J call is uncertain, as TRBJ2-5 better fits the DNA end. The CDR3 is 13 residues long. Germline assignment: CDR1 SQVTM and CDR2 ANQGSEA. CDR3 coding DNA: TGCAGCACCATAGCGGGAGGAAAAGAGACCCAGTACTTC. Its translation is CSTIAGGKETQYF.

The rearrangement joins TRBV11-3 to TRBJ2-6, with D unclear. The CDR3 contains 15 residues. Germline V gives CDR1 SGHNT, CDR2 YENEEA. The V end was cut by 4 bases, the J end by 0 bases, with 7 bases between. DNA for the CDR3: TGTGCCAGCAGCTCGGTAACCTCTGGGGCCAACGTCCTGACTTTC. Its protein product is CASSSVTSGANVLTF.

The chain joins TRBV4-1 to TRBJ2-5; D might be TRBD1 (6 bases). V was trimmed by 6 bases and J by 5 bases, leaving 13 bases between them. Looked up from germline, CDR1 is MGHRA and CDR2 is YSYEKL. The CDR3 extends over 13 amino acids. DNA of the CDR3: TGCGCCAGCAGTCAACGAGGACAGGAGACCCAGTACTTC. It encodes CASSQRGQETQYF.